The 16 T cell receptor beta chains given below trace back to one sample, sequenced in a study. TCRdb recomputed calls from the 5' RACE reads with MiXCR, one row per CDR3 protein. The table lists some 62,000 distinct CDR3 sequences, about 20% of them singletons. Sequenced input: memory CD4+ T cells sorted from a lymph node. Noted subset: memory CD4+ T cells, CD4+CD45RO+CD25-. Source of these receptors: a female donor with breast cancer.

This clonotype appeared a few times. The chain links TRBV24-1 to TRBJ2-5; D gene unclear. The CDR3 is 16 residues long. Per the germline V gene, CDR1 is KGHDR and CDR2 is SFDVKD. V gave up 2 bases and J gave up 4 bases, with 16 bases separating them. The DNA of the CDR3 is TGTGCCACCAGTGATTCAAGACCCGGGCAGAGAGAGACCCAGTACTTC. It is translated as CATSDSRPGQRETQYF.

The rearrangement uses TRBV7-9 and TRBJ1-2; no reliable D call. Deletions cut 4 bases from V and 1 base from J, with 7 bases between. The germline V gene has CDR1 SEHNR and CDR2 FQNEAQ (reference sequence). CDR3 length: 13 amino acids. This chain's CDR3 is CASSSGFNYGYTF. The CDR3 nucleotides are TGTGCCAGCAGCTCCGGATTTAACTATGGCTACACCTTC. The variable domain in full, with the rest retrieved from reference TRBV7-9 and TRBJ1-2, is DTGVSQNPRHKITKRGQNVTFRCDPISEHNRLYWYRQTLGQGPEFLTYFQNEAQLEKSRLLSDRFSAERPKGSFSTLEIQRTEQGDSAMYLCASSSGFNYGYTFGSGTRLTVV.

The CDR3 loop reads CASTETGRAETQYF. As DNA, the CDR3 is TGTGCCAGCACGGAGACAGGGAGGGCAGAGACCCAGTACTTC. V and J are TRBV28 and TRBJ2-5; D is tentatively TRBD1 or TRBD2 (7 bases each). The CDR3 runs 14 residues. Germline assignment: CDR1 MDHEN and CDR2 SYDVKM. Trimming shortened V by 7 bases and J by 4 bases, and 16 bases separated the two germline ends.

V usage is TRBV25-1 and J usage is TRBJ2-7, with 13 bases aligning to TRBD2. CDR1 MGHDK and CDR2 SYGVNS come from the germline V gene. With 1 base clipped from V and 5 bases from J, the junction kept 2 bases outside the gene matches. The CDR3 spans 15 residues. This chain's CDR3 is CASSEWTSGSNEQYF. The DNA for the CDR3 is TGTGCCAGCAGTGAATGGACTAGCGGGAGTAACGAGCAGTACTTC.

This clonotype came up many times. At one end, the junction sequence differs from germline, possibly due to a read error. The V and J genes are TRBV3-1 and TRBJ2-5, with D hard to call. Per germline, CDR1 LGHDT and CDR2 YNNKEL (reference sequence). The CDR3 covers 12 residues. CDR3 DNA: TGTGCCAGCAGCTCGAACGCGGCCTCATTCAACTTC. Amino acid sequence: CASSSNAASFNF.

The table lists this clonotype with a few counts. This chain connects TRBV20-1 to TRBJ2-7; the match to TRBD1 covers 7 bases. This CDR3 is 12 amino acids long. CDR1 is DFQATT and CDR2 is SNEGSKA in the germline V gene (reference sequence). V shed 3 bases and J 6 bases; nucleotides not matched to a gene: 5. The CDR3 loop is CSARGYRGEQYF. CDR3 nucleotide sequence: TGCAGTGCTAGGGGGTACAGGGGCGAGCAGTACTTC.

A note on this clonotype: A much more abundant neighbour one base away suggests this may be a read error. The conserved closing phenylalanine or tryptophan is absent in this CDR3, likely reflecting a read error. V usage is TRBV20-1 and J usage is TRBJ1-6; 7 positions match TRBD1. CDR1 and CDR2 from the germline V gene are DFQATT and SNEGSKA (reference sequence). The CDR3 extends over 13 amino acids. The V segment lost 4 bases and the J segment 7 bases; nucleotides outside the gene matches: 4. CDR3 loop: CSATQTGNSPLHV. The CDR3 nucleotides are TGCAGTGCTACCCAGACAGGGAATTCACCCCTCCACGTT.

In DNA form, the CDR3 reads TGTGCCACCCTTTTAGCGGGCTCCTACGAGCAGTACTTC. It specifies CATLLAGSYEQYF. The chain couples TRBV6-1 to TRBJ2-7; 7 nucleotides agree with TRBD2. The CDR3 runs 13 residues. Germline CDR1 MNHNS, CDR2 SASEGT. V lost 10 bases to trimming and J lost 0 bases; unmatched junction nucleotides: 6.

This chain connects TRBV5-1 to TRBJ2-3; D remains unclear. CDR1 is SGHRS, CDR2 YFSETQ, per germline. The CDR3 sequence is 14 residues long. V was clipped by 3 bases and J by 0 bases, with 8 bases between them. The CDR3 loop reads CASSSADSTDTQYF. The CDR3 DNA follows: TGCGCCAGCAGCTCTGCGGACAGCACAGATACGCAGTATTTT.

This clonotype has a handful of counts. CDR3 region: CASSREQETQYF. Written as DNA, the CDR3 is TGTGCCAGCAGCCGGGAACAAGAGACCCAGTACTTC. The gene calls are TRBV28 and TRBJ2-5, with D maybe TRBD2 (5 bases). Germline V gene sequence: CDR1 MDHEN, CDR2 SYDVKM. With 6 bases removed from V and 2 bases from J, the gap between germline ends came to 7 bases. The CDR3 consists of 12 residues.

A few counts support this clonotype. The chain is built from TRBV5-5 and TRBJ2-3; TRBD2 matches at 8 bases. The CDR3 has 14 residues. CDR1 is SGHKS, CDR2 YYEKEE, per germline (reference sequence). V shed 4 bases, J shed 4 bases, and the junction held 5 bases outside the gene matches. The CDR3 reads CASSPGLVADTQYF. As DNA, the CDR3 is TGTGCCAGCAGCCCGGGACTAGTAGCAGATACGCAGTATTTT.

This clonotype was detected a few times. The V and J genes are TRBV28 and TRBJ2-7; 11 nucleotides align to TRBD1. The length of the CDR3 is 15 residues. Germline CDR1 MDHEN, CDR2 SYDVKM. Unmatched junction bases numbered 9, after V lost 6 bases and J lost 5 bases. In DNA, the CDR3 is TGTGCCAGCAGAAACCCGGGACAGGGGGTCGACGAGCAGTACTTC. This gives the protein CASRNPGQGVDEQYF.

This clonotype was recorded at least ten times. The rearrangement links TRBV6-2 or TRBV6-3 to TRBJ2-1; the match to TRBD2 covers 8 bases. The CDR3 runs 14 residues. Trimming at V came to 7 bases and at J to 7 bases, leaving 9 bases not matched to a gene. Germline V gene sequence: CDR1 MNHEY, CDR2 SVGEGT. CDR3 bases: TGTGCCAGCATCGACTGGGGCGGGGGGAATGAGCAGTTCTTC. Translated: CASIDWGGGNEQFF.

The V call is TRBV5-6, the J call TRBJ2-7; 10 nucleotides line up with TRBD2. This CDR3 has 14 amino acids. Germline loops: CDR1 SGHDT, CDR2 YYEEEE. V shed 3 bases, J shed 5 bases, and the junction held 5 bases outside the gene matches. CDR3 coding DNA: TGTGCCAGCAGCTCGGGACTAGCGATCCACGAGCAGTACTTC. This gives the protein CASSSGLAIHEQYF.

A remark on this clonotype: The junction shows a germline mismatch at one end, possibly a read error. The chain uses TRBV5-1 and TRBJ2-5, with no clear D. Germline CDR1 SGHRS, CDR2 YFSETQ. The CDR3 loop spans 15 amino acids. This chain's CDR3 is CASSPRPSYQGTQYF. The CDR3, as DNA: TGCGCCAGCAGCCCAAGACCATCGTACCAAGGGACCCAGTACTTC.

This clonotype was seen repeatedly, ten times or more. The gene calls are TRBV6-5 and TRBJ2-7; the match to TRBD2 covers 8 bases. With 7 bases clipped from V and 3 bases from J, the junction kept 11 bases outside the gene matches. Per germline, CDR1 MNHEY and CDR2 SVGAGI. CDR3 length: 15 residues. The CDR3 DNA is TGTGCCAGCACCCTGGTGGCTAGCGGGCGCTACGAGCAGTACTTC. Its protein product is CASTLVASGRYEQYF.